The 11 T cell receptor beta chains below all came from one sample that was sequenced in a study of Tregs in tolerant kidney transplant recipients. Profiled with immunoSEQ multiplex PCR; TCRdb holds only in-frame clones, not every one. The record lists under 55,000 clones, of which the ten most abundant hold about 0.82%. This specimen consisted of CD4+ T cells from blood, obtained before the transplant. Source of these receptors: a human donor who received a combined kidney and bone marrow transplant.

Worth noting for this clone: One end of the junction fails to match germline, which may point to a read error. Read coverage stops 3 residues before the CDR3 terminus; the germline J gene supplies the remainder. The genes are TRBV7-9 and TRBJ1-1; D gene ambiguous. Germline V gene sequence: CDR1 SEHNR, CDR2 FQNEAQ (reference sequence). The CDR3 totals 13 residues. The CDR3 loop reads CASSLDRDTEAFF. The DNA read from the CDR3 is TGTGCCAGCAGCTTAGACCGAGACACTGAG.

Turning to this clone: Read sequence stops 3 residues before the CDR3 end, and the germline J gene provides the missing end. The chain carries TRBV2 and TRBJ2-1; D gene unclear. Trimming removed 3 bases from V and 9 bases from J, with 12 bases in between. The germline CDR1 and CDR2 sequences are SNHLY and FYNNEI. The CDR3 length is 13 residues. CDR3 DNA (partial): TGTGCCAGCAGTGAGTCAGGTGCAGGTGAG. It encodes CASSESGAGE. The entire CDR3 sequence reads CASSESGAGEQFF.

Comment on this clone: The CDR3 is cut off 3 residues early in the read; its end comes from the germline J gene. The chain combines TRBV5-1 with TRBJ1-2, with TRBD1 matching over 8 bases. This CDR3 region has 14 residues. The germline V gene encodes CDR1 SGHRS and CDR2 YFSETQ. The ends lost 4 bases at V and 5 bases at J; junction bases unmatched: 7. Here the CDR3 reads CASSGTGQEYGYTF. The CDR3 bases that were read are TGCGCCAGCAGCGGAACGGGACAGGAGTATGGC.

Concerning this clone itself: The CDR3 end is not reached by the read, which stops 3 residues before it; the germline J gene fills it in. This chain uses TRBV7-2 with TRBJ2-7, with 9 positions matching TRBD1. V trimming: 4 bases; J trimming: 2 bases; junction bases outside the gene matches: 3. Germline values: CDR1 SGHTA, CDR2 FQGNSA. The CDR3 length is 14 residues. Partial CDR3 DNA: TGTGCCAGCAGCTGGGGACAGGGACCCTACGAG. It yields the protein CASSWGQGPYE. Given in full, the CDR3 is CASSWGQGPYEQYF.

On this clone: Coverage ceases 3 residues before the CDR3 finishes, and the germline J gene fills in the end. The rearrangement joins TRBV5-1 to TRBJ1-2, with D unresolved. CDR1 is SGHRS, CDR2 YFSETQ, per germline. V gave up 0 bases and J gave up 3 bases, with 12 bases separating them. The CDR3 is made up of 15 amino acids. Partial CDR3 DNA: TGCGCCAGCAGCTTGGCCCTTCAGGCAGACTATGGC. It codes for CASSLALQADYG. The entire CDR3 reads CASSLALQADYGYTF.

Comment on this clone: Sequencing ends 3 residues short of the CDR3 end; the germline J gene provides the rest. The chain recombines TRBV5-4 with TRBJ1-1; 9 bases align to TRBD1. Germline V CDR1 and CDR2: SGHNT, YYREEE (reference sequence). Trimming took 3 bases from V and 1 from J; bases not matched to a gene: 4. This CDR3 comprises 15 residues. The CDR3 sequence: CASSSLGQGNTEAFF. The part of the CDR3 DNA that was read is TGTGCCAGCAGCTCACTGGGACAGGGGAACACTGAA.

Concerning this clone: The CDR3 goes on 3 residues after the read ends, and that part is filled in from the germline J gene. The J gene is TRBJ2-1, the V gene TRBV19; 15 nucleotides agree with TRBD2. The CDR3 is 17 amino acids. The V gene end was trimmed by 5 bases and the J gene end by 7 bases; junction bases not matched to a gene: 9. CDR1 LNHDA and CDR2 SQIVND come from the germline V gene (reference sequence). CDR3 loop: CASSPGTSGGRVNEQFF. CDR3 bases read: TGTGCCAGTAGTCCCGGGACTAGCGGGGGGCGTGTTAATGAG.

Concerning this clone itself: The read ends 3 residues shy of where the CDR3 ends; the end is completed using the germline J gene. The chain joins TRBV2 to TRBJ2-2; TRBD2 matches at 14 bases. V gave up 6 bases and J gave up 4 bases; unmatched junction bases: 7. The CDR3 covers 17 residues. Germline V CDR1 and CDR2: SNHLY, FYNNEI. The sequenced CDR3 bases are TGTGCCAGCAGCCCGACTAGCGGGAGGGCGGGCACCGGGGAG. Its translation is CASSPTSGRAGTGE. The complete CDR3 reads CASSPTSGRAGTGELFF.

Comments on this clone: The read terminates 3 residues ahead of where the CDR3 ends, so the germline J gene completes it. The chain uses TRBV5-1 and TRBJ2-5, with 8 positions matching TRBD2. The V segment lost 3 bases and the J segment 5 bases; nucleotides outside the gene matches: 3. This CDR3 has 13 residues. The V gene's germline CDR1 is SGHRS and CDR2 YFSETQ. The CDR3 sequence: CASSSGLAETQYF. CDR3 DNA (partial): TGCGCCAGCAGCTCAGGACTAGCCGAGACC.

Concerning this clone: The CDR3 end falls 3 residues outside the read, so it is completed with the germline J gene. The chain carries TRBV19 and TRBJ2-5; 8 bases are a match to TRBD1. The CDR3 contains 15 residues. Germline V gene sequence: CDR1 LNHDA, CDR2 SQIVND (reference sequence). V lost 3 bases, J lost 1 base, and 4 bases stayed unmatched. The CDR3 spells CASSIFGTGQETQYF. Incomplete CDR3 DNA: TGTGCCAGTAGTATTTTTGGGACAGGCCAAGAGACC.

A remark on this clone: Sequencing ends 3 residues short of the CDR3 end; the germline J gene provides the rest. This sequence joins TRBV10-3 and TRBJ2-2; the D gene is possibly TRBD2 (5 bases). Trimming took off 0 bases at V and 2 bases at J, with 10 bases between the two ends. CDR1 is ENHRY and CDR2 is SYGVKD in the germline V gene. The CDR3 is made up of 16 amino acids. The CDR3 region is CAISESAGVNTGELFF. The part of the CDR3 DNA that was read is TGTGCCATCAGTGAGTCTGCCGGGGTAAACACCGGGGAG.